The rows below give T cell receptor beta chains drawn from one sample of a study of T cells in tuberculosis. The assay was immunoSEQ multiplex PCR, and TCRdb's table has in-frame clones only and misses some. Of more than 30,000 clones listed, less than 95% were seen once; the top ten hold approximately 8.2%. The sequenced sample consisted of PBMCs. These receptors all stem from a donor aged 10 to 29 with latent tuberculosis or without tuberculosis infection. Each CDR3 is given with its conserved first and last residue. D genes are given only for firm matches. Not every row has a clone size; where given, it reads once, few, many or a size class.

TRBJ1-4,.,TRBV6-6,TRBD1,CASSYPGQTNEKLFF,TGTGCCAGCAGTTACCCGGGACAGACTAATGAAAAACTGTTTTTT
TRBJ2-5,.,TRBV6-1,TRBD1,CASSEPPRDRQETQYF,TGTGCCAGCAGTGAACCTCCCCGGGACAGGCAAGAGACCCAGTACTTC
TRBJ1-5,.,TRBV27,.,CASSLKAGWSNQPQHF,TGTGCCAGCAGTTTAAAGGCCGGGTGGAGCAATCAGCCCCAGCATTTT
TRBJ2-7,.,TRBV7-2,.,CASSFYESSYEQYF,TGTGCCAGCAGCTTCTATGAAAGCTCCTACGAGCAGTACTTC
TRBJ1-5,.,TRBV6-1,TRBD1,CASTGQGVQPQHF,TGTGCCAGCACCGGACAGGGCGTTCAGCCCCAGCATTTT
TRBJ1-4,.,TRBV6-1,.,CASSEARQEKLFF,TGTGCCAGCAGTGAAGCACGACAGGAAAAACTGTTTTTT
TRBJ1-2,.,TRBV5-1,TRBD1,CASSSGQGSGYTF,TGCGCCAGCAGCTCGGGACAGGGTAGCGGCTACACCTTC
TRBJ1-5,few,TRBV30,.,CAWTGDRNQPQHF,TGTGCCTGGACCGGGGATCGCAATCAGCCCCAGCATTTT
TRBJ2-7,.,TRBV5-1,.,CASSLGREIYEQYF,TGCGCCAGCAGCTTGGGCAGGGAAATCTACGAGCAGTACTTC
TRBJ1-4,.,TRBV28,.,CASSPDRPNEKLFF,TGTGCCAGCAGCCCCGACAGGCCTAATGAAAAACTGTTTTTT
TRBJ2-7,.,TRBV30,.,CAWARSGLPYEQYF,TGTGCCTGGGCTCGATCAGGCCTTCCCTACGAGCAGTACTTC
TRBJ2-5,.,TRBV2,.,CASRNSLETQYF,TGTGCCAGCAGAAACTCCCTCGAGACCCAGTACTTC
TRBJ1-1,.,TRBV4-1,.,CASSQVRGTEAFF,TGCGCCAGCAGCCAAGTAAGGGGAACTGAAGCTTTCTTT
TRBJ2-1,once,TRBV20-1,.,CSALPGIREFF,TGCAGTGCTTTACCGGGGATAAGGGAGTTCTTC
TRBJ1-1,once,TRBV4-2,.,CASSQTGLTEAFF,TGTGCCAGCAGCCAGACGGGTCTCACTGAAGCTTTCTTT
TRBJ2-1,.,TRBV2,TRBD1,CASRPDRVQLYEQFF,TGTGCCAGCAGGCCGGACAGGGTCCAGCTATATGAGCAGTTCTTC
TRBJ2-5,.,TRBV11-2,TRBD2,CASSLDIGRQYF,TGTGCCAGCAGCTTAGATATCGGGAGGCAGTACTTC
TRBJ2-1,.,TRBV7-9,TRBD2,CASSLAVGSRYYNEQFF,TGTGCCAGCAGCCTAGCGGTGGGTAGCAGATACTACAATGAGCAGTTCTTC
TRBJ1-1,.,TRBV27,TRBD1,CASSNRGHEAFF,TGTGCCAGCAGTAACAGGGGACATGAAGCTTTCTTT
TRBJ2-7,.,TRBV7-2,.,CASSFGSKVEQYF,TGTGCCAGCAGCTTCGGGAGTAAGGTCGAGCAGTACTTC
TRBJ1-1,.,TRBV29-1,TRBD1,CSVATGGDTEAFF,TGCAGCGTCGCGACAGGGGGAGACACTGAAGCTTTCTTT
TRBJ2-1,once,TRBV11-3,TRBD2,CASSLEAGDYNEQFF,TGTGCCAGCAGCTTAGAAGCGGGAGACTACAATGAGCAGTTCTTC
TRBJ2-1,.,TRBV11-2,.,CASSFAPGLEPRFYNEQFF,TGTGCCAGCAGTTTTGCTCCGGGATTAGAACCTCGATTCTACAATGAGCAGTTCTTC
TRBJ1-4,.,TRBV6-5,TRBD1,CASSWGQAREKLFF,TGTGCCAGCAGTTGGGGACAGGCTCGGGAAAAACTGTTTTTT
TRBJ2-7,.,TRBV5-4,.,CASRDGTQTYEQYF,TGTGCCAGTAGAGACGGGACACAGACCTACGAGCAGTACTTC
TRBJ1-1,.,TRBV4-1,.,CASSQWGGSGNTEAFF,TGCGCCAGCAGCCAGTGGGGAGGCAGCGGAAACACTGAAGCTTTCTTT
TRBJ2-4,.,TRBV2,.,CASKTLFDIDIQYF,TGTGCCAGCAAGACTCTCTTCGATATAGACATTCAGTACTTC
TRBJ2-1,.,TRBV27,TRBD2,CASSLRAGTSGRSYNEQFF,TGTGCCAGCAGTCTTAGGGCGGGGACTAGCGGGAGATCCTACAATGAGCAGTTCTTC
TRBJ2-7,.,TRBV5-1,TRBD2,CASSGIAGSYEQYF,TGCGCCAGCAGCGGAATAGCGGGTTCCTACGAGCAGTACTTC
TRBJ2-2,once,TRBV19,.,CASSTGGSGELFF,TGTGCCAGTAGTACCGGGGGTTCCGGGGAGCTGTTTTTT
TRBJ1-1,once,TRBV18,.,CASSEAGNTEAFF,TGTGCCAGCTCAGAGGCGGGAAACACTGAAGCTTTCTTT
TRBJ1-3,.,TRBV27,.,CASSPSAGLGGNTIYF,TGTGCCAGCAGTCCCAGTGCGGGTCTCGGTGGAAACACCATATATTTT
TRBJ2-5,.,TRBV11-3,.,CASSPPGMRETQYF,TGTGCCAGCAGCCCCCCAGGGATGAGGGAGACCCAGTACTTC
TRBJ2-5,once,TRBV30,TRBD1,CAWSGDREYQETQYF,TGTGCCTGGAGTGGGGACAGGGAGTACCAAGAGACCCAGTACTTC
TRBJ1-2,.,TRBV4-3,.,CASSQAPTGSYGYTF,TGCGCCAGCAGCCAAGCCCCGACAGGCAGCTATGGCTACACCTTC
TRBJ2-1,once,TRBV10-1,TRBD2,CASHSSGDEQFF,TGCGCCAGCCACTCTAGCGGGGATGAGCAGTTCTTC
TRBJ1-1,.,TRBV27,.,CASSFSGNTEAFF,TGTGCCAGCAGTTTTTCGGGGAACACTGAAGCTTTCTTT
TRBJ2-3,once,TRBV5-1,.,CASSLEENADTQYF,TGCGCCAGCAGCTTAGAGGAAAACGCGGATACGCAGTATTTT